The sequence of this T cell receptor beta chain was determined in a study of tumor-infiltrating lymphocytes in primary liver carcinoma. Constant-region priming of approximately 500 ng total RNA yielded TCR beta cDNA. Modified slightly, ARM-PCR produced TCR beta libraries over three nested multiplex PCR rounds. TRBV1-TRBV30 forward primers and a C-beta reverse primer were used in the first two PCR rounds, which each ran for approximately 11 cycles. TCRdb re-called the multiplex PCR reads with MiXCR, one entry per CDR3 protein. The sample lists some 320,000 distinct CDR3 sequences; 60% to 80% were seen once. Study-wide findings and caveats: Tumor region pairs shared more overlap than did tumor-adjacent and tumor-blood pairs. Tumors had a top-250-clone fraction that was significantly higher than blood (p = 0.039).

The CDR3 is 14 residues long. The germline V gene has CDR1 SQVTM and CDR2 ANQGSEA. V lost 8 bases and J lost 0, with 14 bases in between. The blood RNA (from unsorted whole blood) was obtained, and germline DNA was also extracted. Of note for this clonotype: Its antigen is unidentified.

The material sequenced was peripheral blood. The sequence was collected from a man in his forties or fifties with primary liver carcinoma and hepatitis B virus infection. This rearrangement joins TRBV29-1 to TRBJ2-4; D remains unclear. The CDR3 loop is CSMVRDLAKNIQYF. The DNA of the CDR3 is TGCAGCATGGTTAGGGATCTAGCCAAAAACATTCAGTACTTC.